Listed below are T cell receptor beta chains from one sample, sequenced in a study of CD8+ T cells in alopecia areata. The protocol was immunoSEQ multiplex PCR, while the TCRdb copy is restricted to in-frame clones and leaves out a portion. The profile shows some 170,000 clones, 50% to 70% of them singletons. Here the sequenced sample was CD4+ T cells sorted from blood, taken at week 0. These TCRs come from a human donor with alopecia areata. CDR3s include the opening cysteine and the closing phenylalanine or tryptophan. Fields, in order: V gene, D gene, J gene, clone size, CDR3 DNA, CDR3 protein. The D gene is left open where the match is weak. Clone size is not always given. Where it is, it says once, few, many or a class for expanded clones.

v_call: TRBV4-3
d_call: NA
j_call: TRBJ2-7
clone_size: NA
cdr3_nt: TGCGCCAGCAGCCAAGAAGAACAGGGATTCTACGAGCAGTACTTC
cdr3_aa: CASSQEEQGFYEQYF

v_call: TRBV30
d_call: NA
j_call: TRBJ1-1
clone_size: NA
cdr3_nt: TGTGCCTTCACCATAGTCACTGAAGCTTTCTTT
cdr3_aa: CAFTIVTEAFF

v_call: TRBV19
d_call: NA
j_call: TRBJ2-6
clone_size: NA
cdr3_nt: TGTGCCAGTTGTGGGCTCGGCCTCTCTGGGGCCAACGTCCTGACTTTC
cdr3_aa: CASCGLGLSGANVLTF

v_call: TRBV30
d_call: TRBD2
j_call: TRBJ2-7
clone_size: NA
cdr3_nt: TGTGCCTGGACCGAGCGGGGAAGCTCCTACGAGCAGTACTTC
cdr3_aa: CAWTERGSSYEQYF

v_call: TRBV21-1
d_call: NA
j_call: TRBJ2-7
clone_size: NA
cdr3_nt: TGTGCCAGCAGCACGGGCTACTCCTACGAGCAGTACTTC
cdr3_aa: CASSTGYSYEQYF

v_call: TRBV30
d_call: TRBD1
j_call: TRBJ2-3
clone_size: NA
cdr3_nt: TGTGCCGGCAAGACAGGGAACACAGATACGCAGTATTTT
cdr3_aa: CAGKTGNTDTQYF

v_call: TRBV5-1
d_call: NA
j_call: TRBJ1-2
clone_size: NA
cdr3_nt: TGCGCCAGCAGCTTGGACGAAGCTAACTATGGCTACACCTTC
cdr3_aa: CASSLDEANYGYTF

v_call: TRBV7-7
d_call: TRBD1
j_call: TRBJ2-5
clone_size: NA
cdr3_nt: TGTGCCAGCAGCTTATCCGGCAGGGGGGAGACCCAGTACTTC
cdr3_aa: CASSLSGRGETQYF

v_call: TRBV27
d_call: TRBD2
j_call: TRBJ2-3
clone_size: NA
cdr3_nt: TGTGCCAGCAGTTCGCGGGGGGCGGGCACAGATACGCAGTATTTT
cdr3_aa: CASSSRGAGTDTQYF

v_call: TRBV29-1
d_call: NA
j_call: TRBJ2-1
clone_size: few
cdr3_nt: TGCAGCGTTGGATTTGCGGGGGCAGAGCAGTTCTTC
cdr3_aa: CSVGFAGAEQFF

v_call: TRBV30
d_call: NA
j_call: TRBJ1-6
clone_size: NA
cdr3_nt: TGTGCCTGGAGACAACCCCAGGGGATCCAACTTTCACCCCTCCACTTT
cdr3_aa: CAWRQPQGIQLSPLHF

v_call: TRBV29-1
d_call: NA
j_call: TRBJ2-7
clone_size: NA
cdr3_nt: TGCAGCGTTGGGCTTGATCTGACCTACGAGCAGTACTTC
cdr3_aa: CSVGLDLTYEQYF

v_call: TRBV5-1
d_call: TRBD2
j_call: TRBJ2-1
clone_size: NA
cdr3_nt: TGCGCCAGCAGCTTTAGCGGGGTAGGCGATGAGCAGTTCTTC
cdr3_aa: CASSFSGVGDEQFF

v_call: TRBV5-6
d_call: TRBD2
j_call: TRBJ2-1
clone_size: NA
cdr3_nt: TGTGCCAGCAGCTCCGCGGGGGGGCCTTTTGAGCAGTTCTTC
cdr3_aa: CASSSAGGPFEQFF

v_call: TRBV29-1
d_call: TRBD1
j_call: TRBJ2-7
clone_size: few
cdr3_nt: TGCAGCGTTGGGGGACCGGGACAGGGGGAGTACGAGCAGTACTTC
cdr3_aa: CSVGGPGQGEYEQYF

v_call: TRBV27
d_call: NA
j_call: TRBJ1-2
clone_size: NA
cdr3_nt: TGTGCCAGCAGTCCCAGGTTTTCTAACTATGGCTACACCTTC
cdr3_aa: CASSPRFSNYGYTF

v_call: TRBV29-1
d_call: NA
j_call: TRBJ1-1
clone_size: few
cdr3_nt: TGCAGCGTAGACTTCGACAAGGTCAAAGAAGCTTTCTTT
cdr3_aa: CSVDFDKVKEAFF

v_call: TRBV2
d_call: NA
j_call: TRBJ2-1
clone_size: NA
cdr3_nt: TGTGCCAGCAGTGTCCGTGTAAGCGATGAGCAGTTCTTC
cdr3_aa: CASSVRVSDEQFF

v_call: TRBV29-1
d_call: NA
j_call: TRBJ2-7
clone_size: NA
cdr3_nt: TGCAGCGTTGGTAGTCAGGGAGGTTACGAGCAGTACTTC
cdr3_aa: CSVGSQGGYEQYF

v_call: TRBV7-2
d_call: TRBD1
j_call: TRBJ2-5
clone_size: NA
cdr3_nt: TGTGCCAGCAGCCACGGGACAGGGATTGGTGAGACCCAGTACTTC
cdr3_aa: CASSHGTGIGETQYF

v_call: TRBV4-1
d_call: NA
j_call: TRBJ2-1
clone_size: NA
cdr3_nt: TGCGCCAGCAGCCAAGCTCAGAGCTCCTACAATGAGCAGTTCTTC
cdr3_aa: CASSQAQSSYNEQFF

v_call: TRBV29-1
d_call: TRBD1
j_call: TRBJ2-7
clone_size: NA
cdr3_nt: TGCAGCGTGGTTATGGACAGGGGCTACGAGCAGTACTTC
cdr3_aa: CSVVMDRGYEQYF

v_call: TRBV28
d_call: TRBD1
j_call: TRBJ1-3
clone_size: few
cdr3_nt: TGTGCCAGCAGGCCGGGACAGCGGATGTCTGGAAACACCATATATTTT
cdr3_aa: CASRPGQRMSGNTIYF

v_call: TRBV9
d_call: TRBD2
j_call: TRBJ2-5
clone_size: NA
cdr3_nt: TGTGCCAGCGCGACCGCCAAGACTAGCGGGGGGGCGGAGACCCAGTACTTC
cdr3_aa: CASATAKTSGGAETQYF

v_call: TRBV29-1
d_call: NA
j_call: TRBJ1-2
clone_size: NA
cdr3_nt: TGCAGCGTTGAAAGGGAGAACGGCTATGGCTACACCTTC
cdr3_aa: CSVERENGYGYTF

v_call: TRBV29-1
d_call: NA
j_call: TRBJ1-1
clone_size: NA
cdr3_nt: TGCAGCGTGTTCAGGGGTACTGAAGCTTTCTTT
cdr3_aa: CSVFRGTEAFF

v_call: TRBV6-6
d_call: TRBD1
j_call: TRBJ1-5
clone_size: once
cdr3_nt: TGTGCCAGCAGTGCCGGGACAGGGGTTCGCAATCAGCCCCAGCATTTT
cdr3_aa: CASSAGTGVRNQPQHF

v_call: TRBV7-3
d_call: NA
j_call: TRBJ2-5
clone_size: NA
cdr3_nt: TGTGCCAGCAGCTTAGGTAGTCAAGAGACCCAGTACTTC
cdr3_aa: CASSLGSQETQYF

v_call: TRBV4-2
d_call: NA
j_call: TRBJ1-2
clone_size: NA
cdr3_nt: TGTGCCAGCAGCCAAGAAGGGGGAAACTATGGCTACACCTTC
cdr3_aa: CASSQEGGNYGYTF

v_call: TRBV9
d_call: NA
j_call: TRBJ1-4
clone_size: few
cdr3_nt: TGTGCCAGCTCGCGGGGATCCGAAGAGGGAAAACTGTTTTTT
cdr3_aa: CASSRGSEEGKLFF